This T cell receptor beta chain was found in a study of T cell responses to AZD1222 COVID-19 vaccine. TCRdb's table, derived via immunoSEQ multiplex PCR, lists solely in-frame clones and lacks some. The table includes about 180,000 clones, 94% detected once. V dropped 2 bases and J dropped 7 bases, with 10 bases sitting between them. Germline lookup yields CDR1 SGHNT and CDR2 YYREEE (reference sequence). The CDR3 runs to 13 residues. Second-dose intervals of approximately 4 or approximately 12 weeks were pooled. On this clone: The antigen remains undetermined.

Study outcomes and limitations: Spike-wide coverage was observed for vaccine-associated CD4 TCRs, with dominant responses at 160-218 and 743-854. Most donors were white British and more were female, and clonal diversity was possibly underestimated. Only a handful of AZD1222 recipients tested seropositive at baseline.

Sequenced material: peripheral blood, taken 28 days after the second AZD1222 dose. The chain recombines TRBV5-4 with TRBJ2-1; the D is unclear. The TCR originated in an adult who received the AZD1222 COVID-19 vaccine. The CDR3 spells CASSLPTTNEQFF. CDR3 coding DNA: TGTGCCAGCAGCTTACCAACTACTAATGAGCAGTTCTTC.